The next 30 T cell receptor beta chains were all read from a single sample in a study of Ad26.COV2.S vaccination and SARS-CoV-2 variants. Treatment here: some 20 received Ad26.COV2.S at low or high dose, single or two shots; several received placebo; per-sample allocation not given. The investigators took samples on day 63 after the first vaccine or placebo injection. Method: immunoSEQ multiplex PCR; TCRdb's copy keeps in-frame clones and lacks some. Of a few hundred thousand clones detected, 75% to 95% appear once; the ten largest clones hold 9% to 15%. Sequenced here: peripheral blood, sampled in a trial of Ad26.COV2.S vaccine versus placebo. The receptors derive from a person between 18 and 65 years old who received the Ad26.COV2.S COVID-19 vaccine or a placebo.

The rearrangement uses TRBV4-3 and TRBJ2-1, with 8 bases that match TRBD1. The V segment lost 0 bases and the J segment 5 bases; nucleotides outside the gene matches: 12. CDR1 is LGHNA and CDR2 is YSLEER in the germline V gene. There are 18 residues in the CDR3. CDR3 nucleotides: TGCGCCAGCAGCCAAGATTTGCCAAACAGGGGGTCGGACAATGAGCAGTTCTTC. Its protein is CASSQDLPNRGSDNEQFF.

The V and J genes are TRBV11-2 and TRBJ2-3; TRBD2 aligns across 11 bases. Losses at the gene ends were 6 bases for V and 5 bases for J; bases not matched to a gene: 7. The germline CDR1 and CDR2 sequences are SGHAT and FQNNGV. This CDR3 is built from 15 residues. The chain's CDR3 is CASRVQLAGVDTQYF. Written as DNA, the CDR3 is TGTGCCAGCAGAGTGCAACTAGCGGGAGTAGATACGCAGTATTTT.

This chain links TRBV7-2 with TRBJ2-7; TRBD1 is a possible D gene (6 bases). The germline V gene has CDR1 SGHTA and CDR2 FQGNSA. This CDR3 is 14 amino acids long. The V and J ends lost 6 bases and 3 bases respectively, with 15 bases between them. The CDR3 DNA follows: TGTGCCAGCAGACGGGCCCGGACAGACTACGAGCAGTACTTC. Translation gives CASRRARTDYEQYF.

The rearrangement joins TRBV30 to TRBJ2-1; 14 bases match TRBD2. Losses at the gene ends were 2 bases for V and 6 bases for J; bases not matched to a gene: 6. Looked up from germline, CDR1 is GTSNPN and CDR2 is SVGIG (reference sequence). CDR3 length equals 16 residues. Here the CDR3 DNA reads TGTGCCTGGAGTACCACCGGGACTAGCGGGAGCAATGAGCAGTTCTTC. Its translation is CAWSTTGTSGSNEQFF.

This clone was counted between two and nine times. The chain combines TRBV24-1 with TRBJ1-2; tentatively, D is TRBD1 (5 bases). There are 13 residues in the CDR3. The V end lost 3 bases, the J end lost 7 bases, and 11 bases lay between the germline ends. The germline CDR1 and CDR2 sequences are KGHDR and SFDVKD. CDR3 in amino acids: CATSDQGLTGYTF. The CDR3 DNA reads as TGTGCCACCAGTGATCAGGGTTTGACTGGCTACACCTTC.

Concerning this clone: Within the sample, other DNA sequences also encode this same CDR3. The chain links TRBV12-3 or TRBV12-4 to TRBJ1-1; tentatively, D is TRBD1 (5 bases). Deletions cut 2 bases from V and 1 base from J, with 5 bases between. CDR3 length: 13 amino acids. CDR3 DNA sequence: TGTGCCAGCAGTTTACAGGGGAACACTGAAGCTTTCTTT. Protein: CASSLQGNTEAFF.

The chain links TRBV5-4 to TRBJ2-2, with TRBD1 as a possible D gene (5 bases). The length of the CDR3 is 16 residues. V lost 0 bases to trimming and J lost 3 bases, with 12 bases between them. CDR1 is SGHNT, CDR2 YYREEE, per germline (reference sequence). Here the CDR3 reads CASSLDWGRDTGELFF. As DNA, the CDR3 is TGTGCCAGCAGCTTGGATTGGGGCAGGGACACCGGGGAGCTGTTTTTT.

The sample holds one count of this clone. This chain uses TRBV2 with TRBJ2-7; D is perhaps TRBD1 (5 bases). CDR1 and CDR2 from the germline V gene are SNHLY and FYNNEI. Trimming took off 8 bases at V and 3 bases at J, with 11 bases between the two ends. The CDR3 covers 12 residues. The CDR3 coding sequence is TGTGCCAGCTCTAGACAGTACTACGAGCAGTACTTC. It translates to CASSRQYYEQYF. Supplemented by reference TRBV2 and TRBJ2-7, the full variable domain reads EPEVTQTPSHQVTQMGQEVILRCVPISNHLYFYWYRQILGQKVEFLVSFYNNEISEKSEIFDDQFSVERPDGSNFTLKIRSTKLEDSAMYFCASSRQYYEQYFGPGTRLTVT.

This clone was seen only once. This chain connects TRBV2 to TRBJ1-2; tentatively, D is TRBD1 (6 bases). Germline CDR1 reads SNHLY; CDR2 reads FYNNEI. The V gene lost 6 bases and the J gene lost 4 bases, with 18 bases spanning the gap. The CDR3 totals 15 residues. CDR3 DNA sequence: TGTGCCAGCAGCGTACACGGACAGAGCGTCTATGGCTACACCTTC. Translation: CASSVHGQSVYGYTF.

This clone showed up just a few times. The V and J genes are TRBV6-2 or TRBV6-3 and TRBJ2-7, with D possibly TRBD1 on 8 matching bases. This CDR3 comprises 15 residues. Germline CDR1 and CDR2: MNHEY and SVGEGT. V dropped 2 bases and J dropped 3 bases, with 14 bases sitting between them. The CDR3: CASSYRYRGGYEQYF. DNA of the CDR3: TGTGCCAGCAGTTACCGATACAGGGGGGGCTACGAGCAGTACTTC.

Concerning this clone itself: Other DNA sequences in the same sample also yield this CDR3. The chain couples TRBV18 to TRBJ2-3; no firm D call. V was pared by 0 bases and J by 2 bases, with 3 bases between. The germline V gene encodes CDR1 KGHSH and CDR2 LQKENI. This CDR3 is 13 amino acids long. CDR3 region: CASSPPATDTQYF. The CDR3 DNA reads as TGTGCCAGCTCACCACCCGCCACAGATACGCAGTATTTT.

The rearrangement joins TRBV7-2 to TRBJ2-7; 15 bases are a match to TRBD2. The ends lost 5 bases at V and 4 bases at J; junction bases unmatched: 9. Looked up from germline, CDR1 is SGHTA and CDR2 is FQGNSA. The CDR3 totals 17 residues. The CDR3 region is CASSGGLAGGPRYEQYF. In DNA form, the CDR3 reads TGTGCCAGCAGCGGAGGACTAGCGGGAGGGCCCCGTTACGAGCAGTACTTC.

The CDR3 reads CSVEPTGVDTEAFF. The CDR3 DNA follows: TGCAGCGTTGAGCCGACAGGGGTGGACACTGAAGCTTTCTTT. The chain joins TRBV29-1 to TRBJ1-1; 8 bases line up with TRBD1. Germline V lookup: CDR1 SQVTM, CDR2 ANQGSEA. V lost 3 bases, J lost 3 bases, and 6 bases stayed unmatched. The CDR3 sequence is 14 residues long.

This chain uses TRBV15 with TRBJ1-2, with 10 positions matching TRBD1. The V gene end was trimmed by 4 bases and the J gene end by 4 bases; junction bases not matched to a gene: 6. Germline V gives CDR1 LNHNV, CDR2 YYDKDF (reference sequence). The length of the CDR3 is 15 residues. The CDR3 sequence is CATSTRQGAVYGYTF. CDR3 DNA sequence: TGTGCCACCAGCACGAGACAGGGGGCGGTCTATGGCTACACCTTC.

The chain is built from TRBV7-9 and TRBJ2-2; D uncertain. Germline CDR1 SEHNR, CDR2 FQNEAQ (reference sequence). This CDR3 is built from 13 residues. Between the trimmed V and J ends, which lost 8 bases and 0 bases, there was a span of 7 bases. The CDR3 bases are TGTGCCAGCGAACCAACGAACACCGGGGAGCTGTTTTTT. This translates into CASEPTNTGELFF.

V gene TRBV3-1 (or the pseudogene TRBV3-2) combines with J gene TRBJ2-3; unclear D gene. V dropped 5 bases and J dropped 6 bases, with 12 bases sitting between them. The V gene's germline CDR1 is LGHDT and CDR2 YNNKEL (reference sequence). CDR3 length equals 13 residues. CDR3 sequence reads: CASSATLGDTQYF. CDR3 sequence (DNA): TGTGCCAGCAGCGCGACCCTGGGGGATACGCAGTATTTT.

The chain carries TRBV7-9 and TRBJ1-3; TRBD1 matches 9 bases. Germline loops: CDR1 SEHNR, CDR2 FQNEAQ (reference sequence). The CDR3 covers 16 residues. V dropped 5 bases and J dropped 0; count of bases not matched to a gene: 5. CDR3 bases: TGTGCCAGCAGCCTACAGGGGGCACTCTCTGGAAACACCATATATTTT. Its translation is CASSLQGALSGNTIYF.

The rearrangement joins TRBV7-9 to TRBJ2-1; D not resolved. This CDR3 region has 13 residues. The germline gives CDR1 SEHNR, CDR2 FQNEAQ (reference sequence). The V and J ends lost 5 bases and 5 bases respectively, with 10 bases between them. CDR3 loop: CASSTRFNNEQFF. In nucleotides, the CDR3 is TGTGCCAGCAGCACCCGTTTCAACAATGAGCAGTTCTTC.

The chain recombines TRBV27 with TRBJ2-1; no definite D call. V was cut by 1 base and J by 0 bases, with 13 bases left in between. The CDR3 runs 17 residues. Germline values: CDR1 MNHEY, CDR2 SMNVEV (reference sequence). The CDR3 bases are TGTGCCAGCAGTTTATTTTTTGTGCAGAGCTCCTACAATGAGCAGTTCTTC. Protein sequence: CASSLFFVQSSYNEQFF.

This chain uses TRBV5-4 with TRBJ2-7, with 14 bases aligning to TRBD2. The junction had 6 bases not matched to a gene; V was cut back by 4 bases and J by 6 bases. Germline CDR1 and CDR2: SGHNT and YYREEE (reference sequence). This CDR3 has 15 residues. CDR3 residues: CASSLPGTSGSEQYF. The CDR3 region has the DNA TGTGCCAGCAGCCTCCCCGGGACTAGCGGGAGCGAGCAGTACTTC.

The chain carries TRBV5-5 and TRBJ2-7; 8 bases are shared with TRBD1. The length of the CDR3 is 15 residues. V was clipped by 0 bases and J by 6 bases; unmatched bases: 8. CDR1 and CDR2 from the germline V gene are SGHKS and YYEKEE (reference sequence). CDR3 amino acids: CASSLGQGSWFEQYF. CDR3 in DNA: TGTGCCAGCAGCTTGGGACAGGGGAGTTGGTTCGAGCAGTACTTC.

This clone has only one observation. J is TRBJ2-2 and V is TRBV7-6, with 7 bases identical to TRBD2. The CDR3 covers 16 residues. Trimming removed 0 bases from V and 7 bases from J; junction bases left unmatched: 8. In germline, CDR1 is SGHVS, CDR2 FNYEAQ. Written as DNA, the CDR3 is TGTGCCAGCAGCTTAGCTGGCGGGAGCGGGGACGGGGAGCTGTTTTTT. Protein sequence: CASSLAGGSGDGELFF.

The J gene is TRBJ1-1, the V gene TRBV30; the match to TRBD1 covers 7 bases. This CDR3 region has 14 residues. V gave up 4 bases and J gave up 0 bases; unmatched junction bases: 5. Germline-derived CDR1 and CDR2 are GTSNPN and SVGIG (reference sequence). CDR3 coding DNA: TGTGCCTGGAACGAGGGGGCCCTGAACACTGAAGCTTTCTTT. It codes for CAWNEGALNTEAFF.

The chain is built from TRBV10-2 and TRBJ1-1, with D possibly TRBD1 on 5 matching bases. Germline CDR1 WSHSY, CDR2 SAAADI. Trimming left V 4 bases short and J 1 base short, with 13 bases between. The CDR3 loop spans 15 amino acids. As DNA, the CDR3 is TGCGCCAGCAGTGGAATTAAGACAGAGAACACTGAAGCTTTCTTT. Its translation is CASSGIKTENTEAFF.

The chain combines TRBV19 with TRBJ1-3; 7 bases are a match to TRBD1. The ends lost 8 bases at V and 4 bases at J; junction bases unmatched: 5. The CDR3 is made up of 13 amino acids. CDR1 LNHDA and CDR2 SQIVND come from the germline V gene (reference sequence). The CDR3 bases are TGTGCCAGTCGGCGGGACAGCGGAAACACCATATATTTT. Encoded protein: CASRRDSGNTIYF.

The J gene is TRBJ1-2, the V gene TRBV4-3, with a possible D match to TRBD1 (6 bases). From germline, CDR1 is LGHNA and CDR2 YSLEER. Between the trimmed V and J ends, which lost 1 base and 0 bases, there was a span of 12 bases. CDR3 length: 16 amino acids. The CDR3 sequence is CASSQGTVGANYGYTF. CDR3 nucleotides: TGCGCCAGCAGCCAAGGGACAGTAGGAGCTAACTATGGCTACACCTTC.

The chain employs TRBV18 and TRBJ2-3, with 10 bases fitting TRBD2. The V segment lost 2 bases and the J segment 5 bases; nucleotides outside the gene matches: 13. This CDR3 has 18 residues. Germline CDR1 KGHSH, CDR2 LQKENI. The CDR3 reads CASSPVFASGRAGDTQYF. CDR3 sequence (DNA): TGTGCCAGCTCACCAGTGTTCGCGAGCGGGAGGGCCGGAGATACGCAGTATTTT.

The chain uses TRBV12-5 and TRBJ1-5; 8 nucleotides agree with TRBD1. Germline trimming cut 1 base from V and 5 bases from J; bases unmatched to any gene: 4. The length of the CDR3 is 15 residues. Germline-derived CDR1 and CDR2 are LGHNT and FRNRAP. The CDR3 nucleotides are TGTGCTAGTGGTTTGGCGACAGGGGCTGATCAGCCCCAGCATTTT. Encoded protein: CASGLATGADQPQHF.

Turning to this clone: The sample contains more than one DNA sequence encoding this CDR3. The chain couples TRBV4-2 to TRBJ2-3, with TRBD1 matching 8 bases. Germline lookup yields CDR1 LGHNA and CDR2 YNFKEQ. The junction had 4 bases not matched to a gene; V was cut back by 4 bases and J by 1 base. CDR3 length: 15 amino acids. CDR3 sequence reads: CASSPPGQGTDTQYF. The CDR3 coding sequence is TGTGCCAGCAGCCCCCCGGGACAGGGCACAGATACGCAGTATTTT.

This clone has a single count. CDR3 region: CSASSGVPHNEQFF. In DNA, the CDR3 is TGCAGTGCTAGTTCGGGAGTCCCCCACAATGAGCAGTTCTTC. V and J are TRBV20-1 and TRBJ2-1; a possible D gene is TRBD2 (6 bases). V was trimmed by 3 bases and J by 5 bases, leaving 14 bases between them. Germline V gives CDR1 DFQATT, CDR2 SNEGSKA (reference sequence). The CDR3 sequence is 14 residues long.